This T cell receptor (beta chain) originates from a study of CD8+ T cells in alopecia areata. Once RNA had been extracted, it was reverse transcribed into cDNA to act as the sequencing template. The assay was immunoSEQ multiplex PCR, and TCRdb's table has in-frame clones only and misses some. The data show around 190,000 clones, 60% seen once. This clone was seen only a few times. Germline loops: CDR1 SGHTA, CDR2 FQGTGA. This CDR3 spans 13 amino acids. V shed 2 bases and J shed 5 bases, with 7 bases lying between them. The treatment was: oral pan-JAK inhibitor, 5-10 mg twice daily. This receptor was identified in a human donor with alopecia areata. The sample was CD4+ T cells sorted from blood, taken at week 24, from a patient treated with tofacitinib. The V gene is TRBV7-3, the J gene TRBJ2-1; D ambiguous. CDR3 region: CASSLGSNNEQFF. The DNA for the CDR3 is TGTGCCAGCAGCTTAGGGTCGAACAATGAGCAGTTCTTC.